This T cell receptor beta chain was documented in a study of shared clonotypes between healthy human individuals. Findings and caveats of the study: Several donors showed sharing of roughly 5% of naive CD4 clonotypes.

As to this clone: What it binds is not known.

Trimming left V 3 bases short and J 6 bases short, with 12 bases between. This CDR3 contains 14 residues. Germline CDR1 reads SGHNT; CDR2 reads YYREEE (reference sequence). Deep was the level at which the assay was run. Profiling relied on immunoSEQ multiplex PCR, and the TCRdb table lists in-frame clones only, not all of them. Among millions of clones listed, over 85% were seen once. The J gene is TRBJ2-2, the V gene TRBV5-4, with TRBD1 as a possible D gene (7 bases). The sequenced sample consisted of naive CD4+ T cells from PBMCs. Specified subset: CD45RA+ positively selected. The clonotype originates from a man in his late teens or twenties in good health. Some clones in this sample may be carry-over from other donors' samples. CDR3 region: CASSSTGRPGELFF. CDR3 nucleotides: TGTGCCAGCAGCTCGACAGGGAGGCCCGGGGAGCTGTTTTTT.